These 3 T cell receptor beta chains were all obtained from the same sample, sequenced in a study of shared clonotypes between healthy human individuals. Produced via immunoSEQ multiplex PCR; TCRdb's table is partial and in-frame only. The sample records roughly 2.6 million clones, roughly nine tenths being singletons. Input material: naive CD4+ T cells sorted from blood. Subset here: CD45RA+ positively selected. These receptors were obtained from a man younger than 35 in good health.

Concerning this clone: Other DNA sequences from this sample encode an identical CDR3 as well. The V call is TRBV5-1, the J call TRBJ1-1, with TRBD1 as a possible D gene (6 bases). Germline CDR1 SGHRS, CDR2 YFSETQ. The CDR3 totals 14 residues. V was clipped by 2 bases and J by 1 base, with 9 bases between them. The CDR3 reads CASSLGGSNTEAFF. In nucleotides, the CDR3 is TGCGCCAGCAGCTTAGGGGGATCGAACACTGAAGCTTTCTTT.

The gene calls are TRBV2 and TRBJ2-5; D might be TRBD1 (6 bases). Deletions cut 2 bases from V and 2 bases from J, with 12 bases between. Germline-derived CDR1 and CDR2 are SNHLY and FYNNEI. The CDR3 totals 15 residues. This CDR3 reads CASSEWGQGQETQYF. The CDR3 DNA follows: TGTGCCAGCAGTGAATGGGGGCAGGGTCAAGAGACCCAGTACTTC.

CDR3 in amino acids: CAPSRGAKEQFF. CDR3 sequence (DNA): TGTGCCCCCTCTCGGGGGGCTAAGGAGCAGTTCTTC. The chain employs TRBV5-8 and TRBJ2-1; tentative D call: TRBD2 (7 bases). Germline CDR1 reads SGHTS; CDR2 reads YDEGEE. The V and J ends lost 10 bases and 10 bases respectively, with 18 bases between them. The CDR3 runs 12 residues. Together with reference TRBV5-8 and TRBJ2-1, the CDR3 gives the full variable domain: EAGVTQSPTHLIKTRGQQATLRCSPISGHTSVYWYQQALGLGLQFLLWYDEGEERNRGNFPPRFSGRQFPNYSSELNVNALELEDSALYLCAPSRGAKEQFFGPGTRLTVL.